These 9 T cell receptor beta chains share one sample of origin, sequenced in a study of blood T cell repertoires in COVID-19. Measured with immunoSEQ multiplex PCR; TCRdb has only the in-frame clones, and not every one. The sample has around 240,000 clones; around 83% are singletons. Sequencing used peripheral blood. The source is a man aged 35-49 years with acute or convalescent COVID-19.

This clone came up a few times. V and J are TRBV5-4 and TRBJ1-3; the D is unclear. Germline CDR1 SGHNT, CDR2 YYREEE (reference sequence). V was clipped by 2 bases and J by 4 bases, with 7 bases between them. This CDR3 has 13 residues. The CDR3 loop is CASSFSRGNTIYF. In nucleotides, the CDR3 is TGTGCCAGCAGCTTCTCCAGGGGAAACACCATATATTTT.

The chain is built from TRBV6-5 and TRBJ1-1; D gene unclear. This CDR3 spans 13 amino acids. The V gene's germline CDR1 is MNHEY and CDR2 SVGAGI. The germline V and J ends were trimmed by 7 bases and 10 bases, with 19 bases remaining between them. The CDR3 loop reads CASNLRNPGRAFF. CDR3 nucleotides: TGTGCCAGCAACCTAAGAAACCCGGGGAGAGCTTTCTTT.

J is TRBJ2-4 and V is TRBV2; TRBD2 matches at 8 bases. The V gene's germline CDR1 is SNHLY and CDR2 FYNNEI. V lost 6 bases and J lost 1; bases outside the gene matches: 8. The CDR3 sequence is 16 residues long. CDR3 region: CASSFEAGVAKNIQYF. The DNA of the CDR3 is TGTGCCAGCAGCTTTGAAGCGGGGGTGGCCAAAAACATTCAGTACTTC. The full variable domain, with the rest looked up from reference TRBV2 and TRBJ2-4, is EPEVTQTPSHQVTQMGQEVILRCVPISNHLYFYWYRQILGQKVEFLVSFYNNEISEKSEIFDDQFSVERPDGSNFTLKIRSTKLEDSAMYFCASSFEAGVAKNIQYFGAGTRLSVL.

The chain recombines TRBV7-3 with TRBJ1-2; a possible D gene is TRBD1 (6 bases). V was cut by 5 bases and J by 10 bases, with 17 bases left in between. This CDR3 region has 13 residues. Germline lookup yields CDR1 SGHTA and CDR2 FQGTGA. CDR3 amino acids: CASSPYQGSAYTF. Here the CDR3 DNA reads TGTGCCAGCAGCCCGTACCAGGGGTCGGCCTACACCTTC.

The rearrangement links TRBV5-4 to TRBJ2-5; D uncertain. Germline V gene lookup returns CDR1 SGHNT and CDR2 YYREEE (reference sequence). There are 13 residues in the CDR3. V was cut by 3 bases and J by 5 bases, with 11 bases left in between. DNA of the CDR3: TGTGCCAGCAGCTCTCGAGGCCGGGAGACCCAGTACTTC. This encodes CASSSRGRETQYF.

The chain is built from TRBV11-3 and TRBJ2-5; 14 nucleotides agree with TRBD2. The CDR3 covers 16 residues. The junction had 8 bases not matched to a gene; V was cut back by 2 bases and J by 9 bases. Germline CDR1 and CDR2: SGHNT and YENEEA. CDR3 bases: TGTGCCAGCAGCTTACCGGGACTAGCGGGGGAACGGGCCCAGTACTTC. Protein sequence: CASSLPGLAGERAQYF. Supplemented by reference TRBV11-3 and TRBJ2-5, the full variable domain reads EAGVVQSPRYKIIEKKQPVAFWCNPISGHNTLYWYLQNLGQGPELLIRYENEEAVDDSQLPKDRFSAERLKGVDSTLKIQPAELGDSAVYLCASSLPGLAGERAQYFGPGTRLLVL.

This chain joins TRBV18 and TRBJ2-5, with D maybe TRBD2 (5 bases). The CDR3 loop spans 17 amino acids. V was trimmed by 0 bases and J by 7 bases, leaving 21 bases between them. From germline, CDR1 is KGHSH and CDR2 LQKENI. The CDR3 DNA follows: TGTGCCAGCTCACCACCCGGGGAGCCGCCCCCAACGGGGACCCAGTACTTC. Protein: CASSPPGEPPPTGTQYF.

The rearrangement links TRBV27 to TRBJ1-2; a weak D match, TRBD1 (6 bases). The CDR3 is 13 residues long. Trimming stripped 5 bases from V and 9 bases from J, with 16 bases between. Germline V gene data show CDR1 as MNHEY and CDR2 as SMNVEV (reference sequence). The CDR3 sequence: CASSPRGGASYTF. CDR3 nucleotide sequence: TGTGCCAGCAGTCCCCGAGGGGGGGCGAGCTACACCTTC.

The chain uses TRBV5-4 and TRBJ1-6; the D gene is possibly TRBD1 (6 bases). Trimming left V 4 bases short and J 10 bases short, with 12 bases between. Germline loops: CDR1 SGHNT, CDR2 YYREEE (reference sequence). This CDR3 is 13 amino acids long. The CDR3, as DNA: TGTGCCAGCAGCACACAGCAGGGGTCACCCCTCCACTTT. Translating gives CASSTQQGSPLHF. The complete variable domain, with remaining parts taken from reference TRBV5-4 and TRBJ1-6, reads ETGVTQSPTHLIKTRGQQVTLRCSSQSGHNTVSWYQQALGQGPQFIFQYYREEENGRGNFPPRFSGLQFPNYSSELNVNALELDDSALYLCASSTQQGSPLHFGNGTRLTVT.